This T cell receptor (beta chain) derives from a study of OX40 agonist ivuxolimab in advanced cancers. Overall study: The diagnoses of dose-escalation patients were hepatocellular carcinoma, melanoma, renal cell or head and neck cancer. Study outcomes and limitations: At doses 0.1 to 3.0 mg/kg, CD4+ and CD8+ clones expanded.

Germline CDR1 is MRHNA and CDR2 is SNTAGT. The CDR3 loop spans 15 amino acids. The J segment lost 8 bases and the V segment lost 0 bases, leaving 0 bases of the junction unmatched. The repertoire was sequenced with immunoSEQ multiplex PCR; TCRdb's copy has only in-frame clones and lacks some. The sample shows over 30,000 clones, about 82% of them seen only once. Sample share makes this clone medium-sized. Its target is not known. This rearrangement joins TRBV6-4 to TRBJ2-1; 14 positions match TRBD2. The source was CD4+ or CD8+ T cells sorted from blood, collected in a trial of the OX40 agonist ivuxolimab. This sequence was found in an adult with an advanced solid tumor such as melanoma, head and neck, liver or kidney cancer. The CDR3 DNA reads TGTGCCAGCAGTGACTCGACTAGCGGGGGGGATGAGCAGTTCTTC. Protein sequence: CASSDSTSGGDEQFF.